The clone carrying this T cell receptor beta chain was detected many times. Antigen: not known. These data come from a study of T cells in Graves' hyperthyroidism and ophthalmopathy. Whole-study results and caveats: Ophthalmopathy onset followed model prediction by a median around six months. Ophthalmopathy stood apart from stable hyperthyroidism in a 13 V-J model.

Amplification targeted TCR beta CDR3 regions from RNA transcripts. HTBI primers drove first-round RT-PCR of the TCR CDR3. Via MiXCR, TCRdb re-called the multiplex PCR reads, giving one row per CDR3 protein. Among 530,000 or so distinct CDR3 sequences listed, about 43% were seen once. In making diagnoses, clinical symptoms, serum thyroxine and TRAb, thyroid ultrasound and orbital computed tomography were all used. Sequenced sample: peripheral blood or thyroid tissue (not recorded which). This clonotype was sampled from a woman between 18 and 29 years old with Graves' hyperthyroidism.

The CDR3 loop is CASSHYIGTSGRETQYF. The CDR3 DNA sequence: TGTGCCAGCAGTCATTATATCGGGACTAGCGGGAGAGAGACCCAGTACTTC. V is TRBV7-9 and J is TRBJ2-5, with 14 bases aligning to TRBD2. The CDR3 length is 17 residues. Losses at the gene ends were 6 bases for V and 4 bases for J; bases not matched to a gene: 10. CDR1 and CDR2 (germline): SEHNR, FQNEAQ (reference sequence).